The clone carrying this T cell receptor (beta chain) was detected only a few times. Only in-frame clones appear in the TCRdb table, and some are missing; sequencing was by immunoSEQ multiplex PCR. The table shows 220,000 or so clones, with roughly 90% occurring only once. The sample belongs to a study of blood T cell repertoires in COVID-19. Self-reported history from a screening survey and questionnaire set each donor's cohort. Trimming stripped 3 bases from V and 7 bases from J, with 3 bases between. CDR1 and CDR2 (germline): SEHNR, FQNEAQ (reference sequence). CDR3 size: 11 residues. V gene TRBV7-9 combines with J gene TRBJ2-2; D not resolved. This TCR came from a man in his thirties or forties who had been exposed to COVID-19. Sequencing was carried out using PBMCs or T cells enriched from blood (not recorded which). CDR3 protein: CASSFIGELFF. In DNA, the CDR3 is TGTGCCAGCAGCTTTATCGGGGAGCTGTTTTTT.